One sample yielded the 15 T cell receptor beta chains listed below, sequenced in a study of CD8 T cells in ankylosing spondylitis. Study results and limitations: What seemed typical of ankylosing spondylitis blood was a TCR beta motif built from several highly homologous variants.

TCRdb re-analysed the 5' RACE reads in MiXCR, keeping a single row per CDR3 protein. The data hold around 450,000 distinct CDR3 sequences, with roughly a quarter observed a single time. These receptors' targets are unknown. Source material: blood, either unsorted or a sorted T cell fraction (not recorded which). These receptors all stem from a male donor with ankylosing spondylitis.

V and J are TRBV7-9 and TRBJ2-2; 7 bases fit TRBD2. This CDR3 spans 15 amino acids. V was clipped by 6 bases and J by 5 bases; unmatched bases: 9. From germline, CDR1 is SEHNR and CDR2 FQNEAQ (reference sequence). As DNA, the CDR3 is TGTGCCAGCAGGCGGGAGAGATTACAGACCGGGGAGCTGTTTTTT. Encoded protein: CASRRERLQTGELFF.

The chain carries TRBV20-1 and TRBJ2-2; D remains unclear. Germline V gene data show CDR1 as DFQATT and CDR2 as SNEGSKA (reference sequence). Trimming shortened V by 4 bases and J by 5 bases, and 20 bases separated the two germline ends. This CDR3 has 16 amino acids. CDR3 amino acids: CSAKPSTAVRTGELFF. CDR3 bases: TGCAGTGCTAAGCCCTCCACAGCAGTTCGGACCGGGGAGCTGTTTTTT.

The V call is TRBV15, the J call TRBJ2-7; D is unclear. The CDR3 contains 13 residues. Trimming took off 0 bases at V and 4 bases at J, with 7 bases between the two ends. CDR1 LNHNV and CDR2 YYDKDF come from the germline V gene (reference sequence). The CDR3 nucleotides read TGTGCCACCAGCAGAGATCAACAGTACGAGCAGTACGTC. Translating it yields CATSRDQQYEQYV.

The CDR3, as DNA: TGTGCCAGCACAACCCTGGGGCTAGCGGGAATGGAGACCCAGTACTTC. This gives the protein CASTTLGLAGMETQYF. J is TRBJ2-5 and V is TRBV11-2, with 9 nucleotides matching TRBD2. The J segment lost 5 bases and the V segment lost 7 bases, leaving 14 bases of the junction unmatched. The CDR3 sequence is 16 residues long. CDR1 is SGHAT, CDR2 FQNNGV, per germline.

V usage is TRBV25-1 and J usage is TRBJ1-3; D ambiguous. Germline V gives CDR1 MGHDK, CDR2 SYGVNS. V shed 2 bases and J shed 4 bases, with 6 bases lying between them. There are 13 residues in the CDR3. The CDR3 protein is CASSEVEGNTIYF. CDR3 DNA sequence: TGTGCCAGCAGTGAAGTTGAGGGAAACACCATATATTTT.

This clonotype was seen a single time. This chain links TRBV30 with TRBJ2-3, with 12 nucleotides matching TRBD2. The CDR3 extends over 17 amino acids. CDR1 is GTSNPN, CDR2 SVGIG, per germline (reference sequence). V dropped 3 bases and J dropped 2; count of bases not matched to a gene: 9. This chain's CDR3 is CAWSVSWTSGVTDTQYF. CDR3 DNA: TGTGCCTGGAGCGTTTCCTGGACTAGCGGGGTCACAGATACGCAGTATTTT. Combining the CDR3 with reference TRBV30 and TRBJ2-3 gives the whole variable domain SQTIHQWPATLVQPVGSPLSLECTVEGTSNPNLYWYRQAAGRGLQLLFYSVGIGQISSEVPQNLSASRPQDRQFILSSKKLLLSDSGFYLCAWSVSWTSGVTDTQYFGPGTRLTVL.

This clonotype appeared a few times. The gene calls are TRBV20-1 and TRBJ2-3; D might be TRBD1 or TRBD2, each matching 5 bases. The V gene lost 2 bases and the J gene lost 7 bases, with 16 bases spanning the gap. Germline V lookup: CDR1 DFQATT, CDR2 SNEGSKA (reference sequence). The CDR3 is 14 residues long. CDR3 sequence: CSARSPQGAYTQYF. In DNA form, the CDR3 reads TGCAGTGCTAGATCCCCCCAGGGAGCCTATACGCAGTATTTT.

This clonotype turned up a few times. The genes are TRBV3-1 and TRBJ2-3; 7 bases line up with TRBD2. This CDR3 has 15 residues. Looked up from germline, CDR1 is LGHDT and CDR2 is YNNKEL (reference sequence). After removal of 2 bases from V and 6 bases from J, the junction contained 8 bases not matched to a gene. CDR3 region: CASSQHSGLSDTQYF. As DNA, the CDR3 is TGTGCCAGCAGCCAACATAGCGGGTTATCGGATACGCAGTATTTT.

Only a few counts were recorded for this clonotype. The genes are TRBV11-2 and TRBJ1-1; TRBD1 might be the D (5 bases). V was clipped by 3 bases and J by 0 bases, with 11 bases between them. The CDR3 extends over 15 amino acids. CDR1 SGHAT and CDR2 FQNNGV come from the germline V gene. In nucleotides, the CDR3 is TGTGCCAGCAGCTTCGTTACAGGTCTGAACACTGAAGCTTTCTTT. This gives the protein CASSFVTGLNTEAFF.

This clonotype was seen only a few times. J is TRBJ2-5 and V is TRBV20-1; D gene ambiguous. V lost 3 bases, J lost 5 bases, and 19 bases lay in between. This CDR3 comprises 15 residues. Germline V gene sequence: CDR1 DFQATT, CDR2 SNEGSKA (reference sequence). The CDR3 loop reads CSASVGSIMGETQYF. CDR3 coding DNA: TGCAGTGCTAGTGTGGGGTCCATTATGGGGGAGACCCAGTACTTC.

The chain links TRBV10-3 to TRBJ2-2, with D maybe TRBD1 (6 bases). This CDR3 is built from 15 residues. Trimming shortened V by 7 bases and J by 1 base, and 13 bases separated the two germline ends. CDR1 ENHRY and CDR2 SYGVKD come from the germline V gene. CDR3 in amino acids: CAITNWDKNTGELFF. The CDR3 DNA reads as TGTGCCATCACAAACTGGGACAAGAACACCGGGGAGCTGTTTTTT.

The chain employs TRBV29-1 and TRBJ1-5, with a possible D match to TRBD1 (6 bases). This CDR3 spans 13 amino acids. CDR1 and CDR2 (germline): SQVTM, ANQGSEA. Trimming pared 5 bases from V and 4 bases from J, leaving 12 bases between. The DNA of the CDR3 is TGCAGCGTTACAATAGGGGGTAATCAGCCCCAGCATTTT. Residues: CSVTIGGNQPQHF.

J is TRBJ1-1 and V is TRBV10-3; D possibly corresponds to TRBD1 (5 bases). CDR3 size: 14 residues. Trimming shortened V by 6 bases and J by 6 bases, and 17 bases separated the two germline ends. Germline V gene lookup returns CDR1 ENHRY and CDR2 SYGVKD. The CDR3 protein is CAISPQGSYSEAFF. The DNA of the CDR3 is TGTGCCATCAGCCCTCAGGGTAGTTATTCTGAAGCTTTCTTT.

The chain recombines TRBV7-9 with TRBJ2-7, with TRBD2 identical over 7 bases. The germline V gene encodes CDR1 SEHNR and CDR2 FQNEAQ (reference sequence). V was clipped by 5 bases and J by 7 bases; unmatched bases: 17. This CDR3 is 16 amino acids long. CDR3 sequence: CASSPSGRERSAEQYV. The CDR3 region has the DNA TGTGCCAGCAGCCCCTCAGGGCGGGAGAGGAGTGCGGAGCAGTACGTC.

This clonotype has more than one count but fewer than ten. The chain carries TRBV12-3 or TRBV12-4 and TRBJ1-3, with unresolved D. The CDR3 consists of 14 residues. The germline V and J ends were trimmed by 6 bases and 4 bases, with 13 bases remaining between them. This CDR3 is CASRKMGAGNTIYF. The DNA of the CDR3 is TGTGCCAGCAGGAAGATGGGTGCAGGAAACACCATATATTTT.